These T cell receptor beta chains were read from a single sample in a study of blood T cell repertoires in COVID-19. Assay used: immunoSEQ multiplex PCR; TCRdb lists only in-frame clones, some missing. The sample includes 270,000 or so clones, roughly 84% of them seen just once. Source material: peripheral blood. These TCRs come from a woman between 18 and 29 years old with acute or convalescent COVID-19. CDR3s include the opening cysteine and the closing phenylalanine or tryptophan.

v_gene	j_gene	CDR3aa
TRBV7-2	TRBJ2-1	CASSFGGGYNEQFF
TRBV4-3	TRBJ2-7	CASSQEGPSGSGYEQYF
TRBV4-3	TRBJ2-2	CASSEAGTNPGELFF
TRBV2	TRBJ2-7	CASRDRGWEQYF
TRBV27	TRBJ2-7	CASSFRGSTGPYEQYF
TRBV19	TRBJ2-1	CASSLGLAGGSYNEQFF
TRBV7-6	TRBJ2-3	CASRAGRARSRADTQYF
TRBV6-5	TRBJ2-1	CASSRTSGRRNEQFF
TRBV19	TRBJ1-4	CATRDRFNEKLFF
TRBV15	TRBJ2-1	CATKTYGDYNEQFF
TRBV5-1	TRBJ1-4	CASSSQGTGEKLFF
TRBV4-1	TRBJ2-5	CASSQDRGGETQYF
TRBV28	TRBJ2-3	CASSSWTSGTDTQYF
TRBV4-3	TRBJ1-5	CASSQEQGYSNQPQHF
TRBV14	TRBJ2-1	CASSQEGLQHNEQFF
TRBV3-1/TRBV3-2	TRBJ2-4	CASSQGGRMENIQYF
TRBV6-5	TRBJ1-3	CASRADRTRNTIYF
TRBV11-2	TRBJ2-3	CASSFHGVGLIADTQYF
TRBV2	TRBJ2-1	CASTPGLAGNEQFF
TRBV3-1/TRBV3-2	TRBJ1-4	CASSPEGQGGEKLFF
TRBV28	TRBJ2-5	CASSRAGGFETQYF
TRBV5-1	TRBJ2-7	CASSPLAGGPYEQYF
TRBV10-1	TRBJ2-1	CASSESGAGNEQFF
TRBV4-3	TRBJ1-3	CASSQTVTNSGNTIYF
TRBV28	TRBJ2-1	CASQGIGSPYYNEQFF
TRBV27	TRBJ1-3	CASSPDRSSGNTIYF
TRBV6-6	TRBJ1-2	CASQPGQGYGYTF
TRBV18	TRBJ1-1	CASSPATGGSEAFF
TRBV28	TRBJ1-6	CASSWQGQVSSYNSPLHF
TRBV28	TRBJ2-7	CASSFFPRVPYEQYF
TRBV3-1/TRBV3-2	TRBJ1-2	CASSQVRFFFTGVNGYTF